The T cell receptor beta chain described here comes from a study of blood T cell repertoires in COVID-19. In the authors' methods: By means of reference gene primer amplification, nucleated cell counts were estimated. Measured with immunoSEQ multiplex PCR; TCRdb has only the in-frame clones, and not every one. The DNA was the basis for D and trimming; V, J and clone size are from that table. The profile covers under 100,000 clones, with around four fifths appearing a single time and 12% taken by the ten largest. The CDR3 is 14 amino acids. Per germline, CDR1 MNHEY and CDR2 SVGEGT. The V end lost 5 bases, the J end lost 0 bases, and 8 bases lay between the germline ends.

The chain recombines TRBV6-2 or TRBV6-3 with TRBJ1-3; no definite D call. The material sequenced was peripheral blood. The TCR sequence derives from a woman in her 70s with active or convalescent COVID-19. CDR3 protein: CASSPVNSGNTIYF. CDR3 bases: TGTGCCAGCAGTCCAGTCAACTCTGGAAACACCATATATTTT.